A selection of T cell receptor beta chains follows, all from one sample in a study of prognosis after radiotherapy for stage I lung cancer. MiXCR, applied by TCRdb to the multiplex PCR reads, yields one record per CDR3 protein. The repertoire holds about 13,000 distinct CDR3 sequences, with around 54% as singletons. The sample here was PBMCs, taken before or after stereotactic body radiation therapy (not recorded which). All receptors come from a donor aged 50 or older with non-small cell lung cancer. Each CDR3 is given with its conserved first and last residue.

V: TRBV3-1; CDR3: CASTVTGNTIYF
V: TRBV12-3/TRBV12-4; CDR3: CASGTGWIGSSPLHF
V: TRBV12-3/TRBV12-4; CDR3: CASIPRGNYGYTF
V: TRBV28; CDR3: CASSTAGGPKYEQYF
V: TRBV7-2; CDR3: CASSSRTGDHEQYF
V: TRBV10-3; CDR3: CAISEGGTGSPLHF
V: TRBV20-1; CDR3: CSARDIRGADTQYF
V: TRBV5-6; CDR3: CASSSLWGGRTYEQYF
V: TRBV19; CDR3: CASSMSAVSKRPQHF
V: TRBV27; CDR3: CDSSFRGTEAFF
V: TRBV7-2; CDR3: CASSLRASETDTQYF
V: TRBV20-1; CDR3: CSATLAGLPYEQYF
V: TRBV29-1; CDR3: CSVEVNSGAAGYTF
V: TRBV5-1; CDR3: CASSEEGFGANVLTF
V: TRBV5-1; CDR3: CASSAGTSKAYEQYF
V: TRBV6-2/TRBV6-3; CDR3: CASSRGGSSTDTQYF
V: TRBV7-6; CDR3: CASKGGTGVYEQYF
V: TRBV2; CDR3: CASSESWAGYTF
V: TRBV28; CDR3: CASRSDRGPHNEQFF
V: TRBV6-5; CDR3: CSSIYSSGSYEQYF
V: TRBV7-9; CDR3: CASSLALGGGTDTQYF
V: TRBV11-3; CDR3: CASSLTTDTQYF
V: TRBV20-1; CDR3: CSVAGDQETQYF
V: TRBV28; CDR3: CAGIMDRGGTDTQYF
V: TRBV11-2; CDR3: CASSSGLAGGNTGELFF
V: TRBV5-1; CDR3: CASSWGGDTDTQYF
V: TRBV19; CDR3: CASSTGDSGSHEQYF
V: TRBV18; CDR3: CASSEPQRNIQYF
V: TRBV2; CDR3: CAICPIGSPLHF
V: TRBV3-1; CDR3: CASSPMYGSEQYF
V: TRBV7-2; CDR3: CASSLRTGNGHAF
V: TRBV20-1; CDR3: CSASDGALETQYF
V: TRBV7-8; CDR3: CASNFREGELFF
V: TRBV19; CDR3: CASSSPRERGNQPQHF
V: TRBV5-1; CDR3: CASSPTSTVDYGYTF
V: TRBV3-1; CDR3: CASSRILGGDTEAFF
V: TRBV19; CDR3: CASGSGTNEKLFF
V: TRBV5-1; CDR3: CASSTGQGAQETQYF
V: TRBV28; CDR3: CASSLGMGGYEQYF
V: TRBV6-2/TRBV6-3; CDR3: CASSVGTSNLYEQYF
V: TRBV7-7; CDR3: CASSSRQGSNQQYF
V: TRBV9; CDR3: CAKGLEQETQYF
V: TRBV20-1; CDR3: CSARDTERDNNEQFF
V: TRBV19; CDR3: CASSSLGNTEAFF
V: TRBV6-1; CDR3: CASSRTSGRGSHNEQFF
V: TRBV6-2/TRBV6-3; CDR3: CASRPPWLSANTGELLF
V: TRBV18; CDR3: CASSQGRGTSTGELFF
V: TRBV18; CDR3: CASSRIEDTGELFF
V: TRBV30; CDR3: CAWRQGNYNEQFF
V: TRBV7-2; CDR3: CASSFSWNTGELFF